The source of this TCR beta chain is a study of Tregs in tolerant kidney transplant recipients. Study observations and caveats: Activated donor B cell expansion appeared to reveal the most relevant donor-specific TCRbeta repertoire.

Sequenced by immunoSEQ multiplex PCR; TCRdb stores in-frame clones only, minus some. Of tens of thousands of clones listed, around nine tenths are singletons. Mixed chimerism was transient after nonmyeloablative marrow transplants from related graft donors. Germline trimming cut 1 base from V and 3 bases from J; bases unmatched to any gene: 3. The CDR3 sequence is 14 residues long. Germline V gene sequence: CDR1 SGHDT, CDR2 YYEEEE. On this clone itself: Its antigen is not identified.

This TCR was sampled from a human patient who received a combined kidney and bone marrow transplant. A subset of T cells may come from the graft donor. The sample consisted of CD4+ T cells from blood (PBMCs), taken 24 months after the transplant. The chain is built from TRBV5-6 and TRBJ1-2; 7 bases fit TRBD1. CDR3 in amino acids: CASSLRGLDYGYTF. In nucleotides, the CDR3 is TGTGCCAGCAGCTTGAGGGGGCTAGACTATGGCTACACCTTC.